Listed below are T cell receptor beta chains from one sample, sequenced in a study of blood T cell repertoires in COVID-19. Some clones are missing from TCRdb's copy, which holds only in-frame ones; the method was immunoSEQ multiplex PCR. The sample shows roughly 88,000 clones, roughly 87% of them seen only once. Sequencing was done on a sample of peripheral blood. Every receptor here comes from a woman aged 60-75 years with COVID-19, enrolled during active disease. The CDR3 runs from the conserved cysteine through the conserved F or W. D genes are given only for firm matches. Size values are once, few and many counts, or a class for expanded clones, and some rows have none.

clone_size d_call j_call v_call cdr3_nt cdr3_aa
. . TRBJ2-7 TRBV6-5 TGTGCCAGCAGTTACGGGCGGGACTCCTACGAGCAGTACTTC CASSYGRDSYEQYF
. . TRBJ2-6 TRBV5-1 TGCGCCAGCAGCCTTCAGGGGTACTCTGGGGCCAACGTCCTGACTTTC CASSLQGYSGANVLTF
. TRBD1 TRBJ2-7 TRBV3-1/TRBV3-2 TGTGCCAGCAGCCGGACAGGGGGCTCCTACGAGCAGTACTTC CASSRTGGSYEQYF
. TRBD2 TRBJ2-1 TRBV7-2 TGTGCCAGCGGGAGAGCGGGATCTTGGAATGAGCAGTTCTTC CASGRAGSWNEQFF
. TRBD1 TRBJ2-5 TRBV28 TGTGCCAGCAGGACAGGGGGCGCGGAGGAGACCCAGTACTTC CASRTGGAEETQYF
. . TRBJ2-7 TRBV6-5 TGTGCCAGCAGTTACTCAGGCAGGTTCTCCTACGAGCAGTACTTC CASSYSGRFSYEQYF
. . TRBJ1-3 TRBV28 TGTGCCAGCAGTTCGGGGTACACCATATATTTT CASSSGYTIYF
. . TRBJ1-2 TRBV6-2/TRBV6-3 TGTGCCAGCAGTTACAGAGTCGGCTACACCTTC CASSYRVGYTF
. . TRBJ2-2 TRBV11-2 TGTGCCAGCAGCTTTTGGGCCCCCGGGGAGCTGTTTTTT CASSFWAPGELFF
. TRBD2 TRBJ2-2 TRBV9 TGTGCCAGCAGCACCCGGGGGGACTCGAACACCGGGGAGCTGTTTTTT CASSTRGDSNTGELFF
few . TRBJ2-7 TRBV6-6 TGTGCCAGCAGGACCGGGACTTCCTACGAGCAGTACTTC CASRTGTSYEQYF
. . TRBJ1-2 TRBV25-1 TGTGCCAGCAGTGCAGGGACACTCGGGAATGGCTACACCTTC CASSAGTLGNGYTF
. . TRBJ2-5 TRBV18 TGTGCCAGCTCACCAGGAAGGACAGAAGAGACCCAGTACTTC CASSPGRTEETQYF
. . TRBJ2-7 TRBV6-1 TGTGCCAGCAGTTATATGGCGGGTACTTACGAGCAGTACTTC CASSYMAGTYEQYF
. . TRBJ2-5 TRBV28 TGTGCCAGCAGTTACGGGGTCATTTCGGGAGAGACCCAGTACTTC CASSYGVISGETQYF
once . TRBJ2-3 TRBV7-8 TGTGCCAGCAGCTTAAGGGCAGGGGCCCTGGATACGCAGTATTTT CASSLRAGALDTQYF
. TRBD2 TRBJ2-5 TRBV10-3 TGTGCCATCAGGAATGGAGCGGGGGGGAGCCAAGAGACCCAGTACTTC CAIRNGAGGSQETQYF
. . TRBJ2-2 TRBV10-3 TGTGCCATCCGGACTGTCCCTTCCGGGGAGCTGTTTTTT CAIRTVPSGELFF
. TRBD2 TRBJ2-4 TRBV2 TGTGCCAGCAGCCTGGGGCGGGGGGACGGCAAAAACATTCAGTACTTC CASSLGRGDGKNIQYF
. . TRBJ1-4 TRBV5-1 TGCGCCAGCAGCTTACGACAGACTAATGAAAAACTGTTTTTT CASSLRQTNEKLFF
. . TRBJ1-4 TRBV7-6 TGTGCCAGCAGCGCAAACAGGGATGAAAAACTGTTTTTT CASSANRDEKLFF
once . TRBJ2-3 TRBV2 TGTGCCAGCACCTACGGCGGGGAAATGGATACGCAGTATTTT CASTYGGEMDTQYF
. TRBD1 TRBJ1-4 TRBV2 TGTGCCAGCAGTGAAGCTCCCGGGACAGTAATGGAAAAACTGTTTTTT CASSEAPGTVMEKLFF
. . TRBJ1-1 TRBV29-1 TGCAGCGTTGAAACGGGGATGAACACTGAAGCTTTCTTT CSVETGMNTEAFF
. . TRBJ1-4 TRBV4-1 TGCGCCAGCAGCCAAGATAGGGACATAGAAAAACTGTTTTTT CASSQDRDIEKLFF
. . TRBJ1-5 TRBV28 TGTGCCAGCAGTCGACAGGCTTATAGCAATCAGCCCCAGCATTTT CASSRQAYSNQPQHF
. . TRBJ2-2 TRBV5-1 TGCGCCAGCAGCCTAAACAGAATGAACACCGGGGAGCTGTTTTTT CASSLNRMNTGELFF
. . TRBJ2-5 TRBV27 TGTGCCAGCAGTTCGACATCCCAGCTAAGGACCCAGTACTTC CASSSTSQLRTQYF
. . TRBJ1-5 TRBV6-5 TGTGCCAGCAATATACAGGTAGGACAGCCCCAGCATTTT CASNIQVGQPQHF
. . TRBJ1-3 TRBV3-1/TRBV3-2 TGTGCCAGCAGCCCACAGGAGTGGGGAAACACCATATATTTT CASSPQEWGNTIYF
. TRBD2 TRBJ2-1 TRBV9 TGTGCCAGCAGCGCGACTAGCGGGGCGGTTAGTGAGCAGTTCTTC CASSATSGAVSEQFF
many . TRBJ1-2 TRBV6-2/TRBV6-3 TGTGCCAGCAGTGATGGGACATTCTCTGGCTACACCTTC CASSDGTFSGYTF